These 14 T cell receptor beta chains originate from one sample sequenced in a study of human T cells and chemical hapten exposure. TCRdb fed the RACE reads into MiXCR, producing one record per CDR3 protein. In the table there are about 93,000 distinct CDR3 sequences, over 6.5% of which are singletons. Time point here: pre-sensitization, week 0. Treatment in this sample: therapeutic diphenylcyclopropenone sensitization with weekly scalp DPC. The material sequenced was whole blood, taken in connection with sensitization to the hapten diphenylcyclopropenone (DPC). The receptor source for this set is a man between 35 and 55 years old with alopecia areata. Some clones in this sample may be carry-over from other donors' samples.

In its sample, this clonotype was seen many times. The CDR3 loop is CASSLGQDQPQHF. The CDR3 DNA sequence: TGCGCCAGCAGCTTGGGACAAGATCAGCCCCAGCATTTT. V and J are TRBV5-1 and TRBJ1-5; no clear D. The CDR3 is 13 residues long. V dropped 0 bases and J dropped 5 bases, with 6 bases sitting between them. Germline loops: CDR1 SGHRS, CDR2 YFSETQ.

This clonotype was detected ten times or more. The genes are TRBV19 and TRBJ1-5; the match to TRBD1 covers 8 bases. The CDR3 runs to 15 residues. Germline lookup yields CDR1 LNHDA and CDR2 SQIVND (reference sequence). Trimming cost V 4 bases and J 7 bases; bases outside gene matches: 9. The CDR3: CASSTRTGREQPQHF. The CDR3 DNA reads TGTGCCAGTAGTACCCGGACAGGGAGGGAACAGCCCCAGCATTTT.

V and J are TRBV6-5 and TRBJ2-3, with TRBD2 matching 9 bases. Germline-derived CDR1 and CDR2 are MNHEY and SVGAGI. The CDR3 has 15 residues. V dropped 5 bases and J dropped 6; count of bases not matched to a gene: 9. The CDR3 loop is CASSTAGGGPDTQYF. In DNA form, the CDR3 reads TGTGCCAGCAGTACCGCGGGGGGGGGCCCCGATACGCAGTATTTT.

The rearrangement joins TRBV7-9 to TRBJ2-5; 7 nucleotides align to TRBD2. Trimming at V came to 2 bases and at J to 5 bases, leaving 20 bases not matched to a gene. Germline values: CDR1 SEHNR, CDR2 FQNEAQ (reference sequence). The CDR3 is 19 residues long. The CDR3 loop reads CASSLYNSGPSYGGETQYF. CDR3 DNA: TGTGCCAGCAGCTTATATAATAGCGGGCCCTCATATGGGGGGGAGACCCAGTACTTC.

This clonotype was seen many times. The V and J genes are TRBV12-3 or TRBV12-4 and TRBJ1-1; 7 nucleotides agree with TRBD1. This CDR3 region has 13 residues. After removal of 5 bases from V and 1 base from J, the junction contained 1 base not matched to a gene. CDR3 in DNA: TGTGCCAGCAGTACAGGGGCGAACACTGAAGCTTTCTTT. Amino acid sequence: CASSTGANTEAFF.

In its sample, this clonotype was seen many times. The chain is built from TRBV28 and TRBJ1-5, with D unresolved. CDR1 MDHEN and CDR2 SYDVKM come from the germline V gene. The CDR3 extends over 14 amino acids. V shed 5 bases and J shed 0 bases, with 8 bases lying between them. CDR3 sequence reads: CASSTLYSNQPQHF. In DNA, the CDR3 is TGTGCCAGCAGTACCCTTTATAGCAATCAGCCCCAGCATTTT.

The sample holds many counts of this clonotype. The J gene is TRBJ2-1, the V gene TRBV2, with 9 bases lining up with TRBD1. V was clipped by 6 bases and J by 3 bases; unmatched bases: 6. The CDR3 runs 15 residues. Germline CDR1 reads SNHLY; CDR2 reads FYNNEI. The CDR3 reads CASRQGALNYNEQFF. Here the CDR3 DNA reads TGTGCCAGCAGACAGGGGGCCCTAAACTACAATGAGCAGTTCTTC.

The chain recombines TRBV5-1 with TRBJ2-1, with 7 bases aligning to TRBD2. The V gene's germline CDR1 is SGHRS and CDR2 YFSETQ. The CDR3 is 15 residues long. Germline trimming cut 0 bases from V and 2 bases from J; bases unmatched to any gene: 2. The CDR3 sequence is CASSLGGTTYNEQFF. The CDR3 DNA reads as TGCGCCAGCAGCTTGGGAGGGACTACCTACAATGAGCAGTTCTTC. Looking up the rest from reference TRBV5-1 and TRBJ2-1 gives the full variable domain: KAGVTQTPRYLIKTRGQQVTLSCSPISGHRSVSWYQQTPGQGLQFLFEYFSETQRNKGNFPGRFSGRQFSNSRSEMNVSTLELGDSALYLCASSLGGTTYNEQFFGPGTRLTVL.

This clonotype was found many times. The rearrangement joins TRBV29-1 to TRBJ2-5; D is tentatively TRBD1 or TRBD2 (5 bases each). Germline V gives CDR1 SQVTM, CDR2 ANQGSEA. The CDR3 is 10 residues long. The germline V and J ends were trimmed by 7 bases and 5 bases, with 8 bases remaining between them. The CDR3 bases are TGCAGCGGGGGGATGGAGACCCAGTACTTC. The encoded protein is CSGGMETQYF.

This clonotype has only a few counts. V usage is TRBV6-6 and J usage is TRBJ1-3, with D possibly being TRBD1 (6 bases). This CDR3 has 16 amino acids. V was shortened by 0 bases and J by 1 base, with 10 bases between the two germline ends. Germline lookup yields CDR1 MNHNY and CDR2 SVGAGI (reference sequence). The CDR3 reads CASSYSKQGSGNTIYF. CDR3 coding DNA: TGTGCCAGCAGTTACTCCAAACAGGGTTCTGGAAACACCATATATTTT.

Many counts were recorded for this clonotype. The gene calls are TRBV24-1 and TRBJ2-7; the D is unclear. The V gene lost 4 bases and the J gene lost 12 bases, with 18 bases spanning the gap. Looked up from germline, CDR1 is KGHDR and CDR2 is SFDVKD. The CDR3 consists of 13 residues. CDR3 in amino acids: CATSESTHSTWYF. The CDR3 nucleotides read TGTGCCACCAGTGAGTCGACCCATTCGACGTGGTACTTC.

This clonotype has more than one count but fewer than ten. The V gene is TRBV5-1, the J gene TRBJ2-1; no clear D. Germline CDR1 SGHRS, CDR2 YFSETQ. Trimming took 1 base from V and 10 from J, leaving 12 bases between them. There are 13 residues in the CDR3. The CDR3 bases are TGCGCCAGCAGCTTGACGGAGATGGTAGAGCAGTTCTTC. It translates to CASSLTEMVEQFF. The entire variable domain, with the rest obtained from reference TRBV5-1 and TRBJ2-1, is as follows: KAGVTQTPRYLIKTRGQQVTLSCSPISGHRSVSWYQQTPGQGLQFLFEYFSETQRNKGNFPGRFSGRQFSNSRSEMNVSTLELGDSALYLCASSLTEMVEQFFGPGTRLTVL.

There are many counts of this clonotype. The rearrangement uses TRBV5-1 and TRBJ1-1; TRBD1 agrees at 8 bases. The J segment lost 4 bases and the V segment lost 4 bases, leaving 9 bases of the junction unmatched. Germline loops: CDR1 SGHRS, CDR2 YFSETQ. The CDR3 contains 15 residues. CDR3 nucleotide sequence: TGCGCCAGCAGCCCCCGACAGGGGCCGGGCACTGAAGCTTTCTTT. Amino acid sequence: CASSPRQGPGTEAFF. Complete variable domain (other parts from reference TRBV5-1 and TRBJ1-1): KAGVTQTPRYLIKTRGQQVTLSCSPISGHRSVSWYQQTPGQGLQFLFEYFSETQRNKGNFPGRFSGRQFSNSRSEMNVSTLELGDSALYLCASSPRQGPGTEAFFGQGTRLTVV.

The chain combines TRBV12-3 or TRBV12-4 with TRBJ2-3; D is unresolved. This CDR3 is 13 amino acids long. V lost 6 bases and J lost 6, with 13 bases in between. The CDR3 DNA sequence: TGTGCCAGCAGAGATAGCCCCCCCGATACGCAGTATTTT. Protein: CASRDSPPDTQYF.